This TCR beta chain derives from a study of B cell selection in AIRE deficiency. General study points: Shorter CDR3s marked shared Treg sequences, biased toward few non-templated insertions.

Germline V CDR1 and CDR2: LNHDA, SQIVND (reference sequence). The V and J ends lost 7 bases and 11 bases respectively, with 22 bases between them. The CDR3 is 14 residues long. Clones were sequenced by immunoSEQ multiplex PCR, and TCRdb holds only the in-frame ones, with some missing. Among 25,000 to 30,000 clones, around 95% were seen once, and the ten largest hold less than 0.25%. About this clone itself: Its antigen is currently unknown.

The sorted conventional CD4 T cells were gated as CD4+CD127+. Unrelated healthy donors provided the controls. Material: CD4+CD127+ conventional T cells sorted from PBMCs. This receptor was taken from a human donor in good health. V and J are TRBV19 and TRBJ2-3, with a tentative D call TRBD1 (7 bases). The chain's CDR3 is CASNPGLSQGGQYF. CDR3 DNA sequence: TGTGCCAGTAACCCCGGTCTTTCCCAGGGGGGGCAGTATTTT.